This T cell receptor beta chain was recorded in a study of blood T cell repertoires in COVID-19 (dated by TCRdb to 2020 to 2021). For the wider study: Collaborator samples came from the United States, Italy and Spain and covered acute and convalescent phases of COVID-19. The material from the prospective study consisted of cDNA or gDNA derived from T cells, B-cell-depleted T cells, or PBMCs. The dataset comprised deeply sampled blood TCRbeta repertoires from subjects exposed to, actively infected with, or recovered from COVID-19. The repertoires were made available in a free public database intended to serve as a resource for research on the immune response to SARS-CoV-2. The samples were drawn from two sources: the first 160 participants of the ongoing ImmuneRACE study, and fewer than 1,500 subjects contributed by 6 global collaborators. A de-identified subject ID, COVID-19 status, age in years and sex were almost always included in the sample metadata. Where available, HLA class I and class II types were taken from metadata supplied by the sample provider and were not determined by assay-based typing.

What the study reported, not specific to this receptor: The amount of clinical and demographic metadata varied by source and participant and was provided uncurated.

CDR1 and CDR2 are read off the germline V gene (reference sequence) as LNHDA and SQIVND. Clipping removes 4 bases from V and 0 bases from J, with 2 as the unmatched junction base count. From the cysteine up to the phenylalanine, the CDR3 has a length of 15 residues. Only CDR3 DNA is held: 45 bases, read in frame from base 1. The immunoSEQ Assay, a bias-controlled multiplex PCR, was used to amplify TCRbeta CDR3 regions from genomic DNA. The authors' pipeline ran thus. Nucleated cell counts per sample were estimated from amplification of reference gene primers within the assay. Sequence reads were collapsed and filtered to measure the absolute abundance of every unique TCRbeta CDR3 rearrangement. Productive Simpson clonality was computed per sample as the square root of Simpson's diversity index over productive rearrangements. TCRdb retrieved this table from immuneACCESS and kept in-frame rearrangements only. Not all clones are present; in checked studies, unresolved V genes account for under half, and no reason is known for the remainder. V and J calls and clone size come straight from that table; D and trimming were deduced from the DNA. The sample profile shows 85,000 to 110,000 clones; 89% of them were found once. The ten largest clonotypes hold 3.5% of the sample.

Collaborating institutions collected whole blood in K2EDTA tubes following their own protocols. For TCRbeta analysis, collaborator samples were shipped as frozen whole blood, as isolated PBMCs, or as DNA extracted from either sample type. A note on this clone: It lacks a known antigen. No clone much larger than this one lies a single base away; base qualities are absent.

The sequenced sample consisted of peripheral blood. The chain links TRBV19 with TRBJ1-5; 8 central bases correspond to TRBD1. The TCR was taken from an older woman with acute or convalescent COVID-19. The CDR3 sequence is CASSTTGGSNQPQHF. The DNA sequence is as follows: TGTGCCAGTAGTACAACAGGGGGTAGCAATCAGCCCCAGCATTTT.